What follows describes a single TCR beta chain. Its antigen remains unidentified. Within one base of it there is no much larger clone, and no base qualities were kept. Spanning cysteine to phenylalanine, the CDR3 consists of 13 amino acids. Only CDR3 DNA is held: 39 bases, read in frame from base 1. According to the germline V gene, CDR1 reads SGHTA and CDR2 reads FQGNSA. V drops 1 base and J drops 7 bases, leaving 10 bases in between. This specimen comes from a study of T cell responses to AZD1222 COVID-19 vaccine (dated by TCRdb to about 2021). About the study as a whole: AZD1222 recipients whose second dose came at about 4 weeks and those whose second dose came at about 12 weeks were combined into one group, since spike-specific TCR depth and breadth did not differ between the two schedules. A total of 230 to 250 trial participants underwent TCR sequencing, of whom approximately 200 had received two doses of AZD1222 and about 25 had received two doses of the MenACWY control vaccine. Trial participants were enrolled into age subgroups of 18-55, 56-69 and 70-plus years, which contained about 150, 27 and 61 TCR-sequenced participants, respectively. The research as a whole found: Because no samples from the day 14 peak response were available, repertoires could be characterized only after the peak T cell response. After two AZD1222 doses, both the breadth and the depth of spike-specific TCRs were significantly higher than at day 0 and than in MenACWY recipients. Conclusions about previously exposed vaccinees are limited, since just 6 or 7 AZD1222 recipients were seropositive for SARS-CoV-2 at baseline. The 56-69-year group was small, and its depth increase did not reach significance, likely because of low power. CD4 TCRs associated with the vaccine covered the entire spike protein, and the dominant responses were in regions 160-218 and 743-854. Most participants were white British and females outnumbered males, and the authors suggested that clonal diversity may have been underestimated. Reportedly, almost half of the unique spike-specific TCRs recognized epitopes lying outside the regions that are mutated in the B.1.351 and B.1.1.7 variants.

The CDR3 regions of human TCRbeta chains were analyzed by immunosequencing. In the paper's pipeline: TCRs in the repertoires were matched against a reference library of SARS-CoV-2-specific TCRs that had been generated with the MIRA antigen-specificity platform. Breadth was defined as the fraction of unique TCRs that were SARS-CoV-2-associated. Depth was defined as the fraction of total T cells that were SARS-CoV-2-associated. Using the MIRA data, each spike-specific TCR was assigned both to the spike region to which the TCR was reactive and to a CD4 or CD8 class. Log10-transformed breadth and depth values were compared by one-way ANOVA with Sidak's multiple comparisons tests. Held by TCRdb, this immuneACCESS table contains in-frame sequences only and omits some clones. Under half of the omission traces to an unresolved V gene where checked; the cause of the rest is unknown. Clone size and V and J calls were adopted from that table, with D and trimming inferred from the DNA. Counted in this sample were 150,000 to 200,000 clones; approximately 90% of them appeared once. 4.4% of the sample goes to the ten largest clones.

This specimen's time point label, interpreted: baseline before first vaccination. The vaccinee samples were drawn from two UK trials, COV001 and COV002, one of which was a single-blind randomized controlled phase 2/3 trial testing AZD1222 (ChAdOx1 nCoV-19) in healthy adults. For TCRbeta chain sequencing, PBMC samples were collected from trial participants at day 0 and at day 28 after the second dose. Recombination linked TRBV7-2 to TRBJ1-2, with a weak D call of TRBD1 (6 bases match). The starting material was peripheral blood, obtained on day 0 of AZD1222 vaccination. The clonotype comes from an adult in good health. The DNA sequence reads TGTGCCAGCAGCTTAGACAGGGCCTTTGGCTACACCTTC. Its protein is CASSLDRAFGYTF.